Here is one T cell receptor beta chain with its context. With V trimmed by 3 bases and J by 10 bases, 6 bases remained unmatched. Germline V gives CDR1 MNHEY, CDR2 SMNVEV (reference sequence). The CDR3 totals 13 residues. TCRdb processed the reads anew with MiXCR; each CDR3 protein has one entry. The table records under 250,000 distinct CDR3 sequences, roughly 12% of them present only once. This specimen comes from a study of T cell repertoires in cytomegalovirus infection. Material: PBMCs. The source of this sequence is a human donor in good health (CMV status not recorded). Some clones in this sample may be carry-over from other donors' samples. This sequence joins TRBV27 and TRBJ2-3, with TRBD1 matching over 8 bases. CDR3 nucleotides: TGTGCCAGCAGTTTGAGACAGGGGCTACCGCAGTATTTT. Translating gives CASSLRQGLPQYF.